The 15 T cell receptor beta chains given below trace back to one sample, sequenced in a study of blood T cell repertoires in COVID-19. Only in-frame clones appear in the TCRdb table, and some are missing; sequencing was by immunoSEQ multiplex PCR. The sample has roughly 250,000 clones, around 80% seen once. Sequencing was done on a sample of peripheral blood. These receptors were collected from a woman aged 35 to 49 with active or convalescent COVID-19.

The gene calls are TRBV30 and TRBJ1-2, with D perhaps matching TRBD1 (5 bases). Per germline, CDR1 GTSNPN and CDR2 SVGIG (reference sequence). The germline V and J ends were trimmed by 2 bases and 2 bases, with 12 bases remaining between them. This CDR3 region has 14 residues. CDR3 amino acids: CAWSRGVGNYGYTF. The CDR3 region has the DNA TGTGCCTGGAGTCGGGGGGTTGGGAACTATGGCTACACCTTC.

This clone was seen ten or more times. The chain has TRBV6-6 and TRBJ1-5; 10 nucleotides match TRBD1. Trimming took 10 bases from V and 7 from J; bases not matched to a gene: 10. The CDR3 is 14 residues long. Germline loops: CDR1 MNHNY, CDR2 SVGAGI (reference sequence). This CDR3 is CATRRGQGEQPQHF. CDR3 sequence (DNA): TGTGCCACCAGGCGCGGACAGGGGGAACAGCCCCAGCATTTT.

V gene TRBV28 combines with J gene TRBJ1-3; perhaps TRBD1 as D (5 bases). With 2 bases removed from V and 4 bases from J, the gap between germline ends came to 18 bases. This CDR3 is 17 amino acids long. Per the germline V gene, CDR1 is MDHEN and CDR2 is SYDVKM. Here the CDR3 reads CASSLPGTAAGGNTIYF. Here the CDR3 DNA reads TGTGCCAGCAGTTTACCCGGGACTGCCGCTGGGGGAAACACCATATATTTT. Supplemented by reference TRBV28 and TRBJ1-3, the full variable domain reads DVKVTQSSRYLVKRTGEKVFLECVQDMDHENMFWYRQDPGLGLRLIYFSYDVKMKEKGDIPEGYSVSREKKERFSLILESASTNQTSMYLCASSLPGTAAGGNTIYFGEGSWLTVV.

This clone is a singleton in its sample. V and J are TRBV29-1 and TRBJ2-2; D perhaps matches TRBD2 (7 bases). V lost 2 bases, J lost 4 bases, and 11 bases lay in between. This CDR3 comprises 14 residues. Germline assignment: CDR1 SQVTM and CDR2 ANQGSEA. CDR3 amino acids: CSVERGGLTGELFF. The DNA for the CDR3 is TGCAGCGTTGAACGCGGGGGCCTCACCGGGGAGCTGTTTTTT.

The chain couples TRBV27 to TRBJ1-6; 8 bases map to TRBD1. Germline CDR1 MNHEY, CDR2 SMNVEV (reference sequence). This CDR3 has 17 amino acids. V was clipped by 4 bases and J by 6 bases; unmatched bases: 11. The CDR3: CASSSRTGLVGNSPLHF. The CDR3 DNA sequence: TGTGCCAGCAGTTCGCGGACAGGGCTTGTCGGTAATTCACCCCTCCACTTT.

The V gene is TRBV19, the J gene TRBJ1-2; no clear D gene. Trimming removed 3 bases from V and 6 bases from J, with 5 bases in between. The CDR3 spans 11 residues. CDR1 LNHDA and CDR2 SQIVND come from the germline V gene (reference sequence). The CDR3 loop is CASSIGNGYTF. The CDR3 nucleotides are TGTGCCAGTAGTATCGGGAATGGCTACACCTTC.

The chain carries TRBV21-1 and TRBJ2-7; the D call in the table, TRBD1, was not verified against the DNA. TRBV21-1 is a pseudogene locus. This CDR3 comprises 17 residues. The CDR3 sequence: CASSNRQGRSHSYEQYV. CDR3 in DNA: TGTGCCAGCAGCAACAGACAGGGGCGATCCCACTCCTACGAGCAGTACGTC.

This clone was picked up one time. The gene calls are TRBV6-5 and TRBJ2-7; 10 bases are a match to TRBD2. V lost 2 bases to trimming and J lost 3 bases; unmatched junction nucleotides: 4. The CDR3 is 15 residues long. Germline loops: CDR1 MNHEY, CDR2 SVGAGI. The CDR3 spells CASSYASGGFYEQYV. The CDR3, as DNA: TGTGCCAGCAGTTACGCTAGCGGGGGTTTCTACGAGCAGTACGTC.

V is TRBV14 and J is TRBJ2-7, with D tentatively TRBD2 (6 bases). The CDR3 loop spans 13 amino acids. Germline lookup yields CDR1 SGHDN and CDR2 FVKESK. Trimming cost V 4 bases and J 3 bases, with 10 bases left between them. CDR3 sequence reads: CASSRRGNYEQYV. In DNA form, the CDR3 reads TGTGCCAGCAGCCGGCGGGGAAACTACGAGCAGTACGTC.

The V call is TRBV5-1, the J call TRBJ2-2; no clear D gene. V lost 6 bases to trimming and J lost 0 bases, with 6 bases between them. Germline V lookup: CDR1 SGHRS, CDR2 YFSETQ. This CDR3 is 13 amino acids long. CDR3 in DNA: TGCGCCAGCAAAACAGCGAACACCGGGGAGCTGTTTTTT. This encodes CASKTANTGELFF.

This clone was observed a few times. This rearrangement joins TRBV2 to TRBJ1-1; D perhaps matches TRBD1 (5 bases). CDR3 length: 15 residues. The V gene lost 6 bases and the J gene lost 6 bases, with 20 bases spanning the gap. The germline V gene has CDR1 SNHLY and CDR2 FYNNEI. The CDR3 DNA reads TGTGCCAGCAGACGCCAGCGGGGGTCTAACGCTGAAGCTTTCTTT. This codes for CASRRQRGSNAEAFF.

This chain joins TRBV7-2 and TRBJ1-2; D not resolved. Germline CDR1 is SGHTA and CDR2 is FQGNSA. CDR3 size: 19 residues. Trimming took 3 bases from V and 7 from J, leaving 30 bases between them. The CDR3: CASSFSLPWSWAGVGGYTF. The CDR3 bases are TGTGCCAGCAGCTTCTCCTTGCCTTGGTCCTGGGCCGGGGTAGGTGGCTACACCTTC. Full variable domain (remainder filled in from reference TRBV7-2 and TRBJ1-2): GAGVSQSPSNKVTEKGKDVELRCDPISGHTALYWYRQSLGQGLEFLIYFQGNSAPDKSGLPSDRFSAERTGGSVSTLTIQRTQQEDSAVYLCASSFSLPWSWAGVGGYTFGSGTRLTVV.

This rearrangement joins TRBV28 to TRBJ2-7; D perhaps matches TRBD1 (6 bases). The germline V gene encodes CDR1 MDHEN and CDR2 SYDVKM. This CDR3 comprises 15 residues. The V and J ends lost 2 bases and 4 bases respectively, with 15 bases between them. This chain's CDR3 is CASSLPGAQVYEQYV. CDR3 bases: TGTGCCAGCAGTTTACCAGGGGCGCAGGTTTACGAGCAGTACGTC.

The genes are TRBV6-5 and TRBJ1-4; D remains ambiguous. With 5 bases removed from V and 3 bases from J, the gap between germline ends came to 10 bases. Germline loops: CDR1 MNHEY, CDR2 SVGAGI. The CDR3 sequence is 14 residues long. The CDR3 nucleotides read TGTGCCAGCAGTAATCCGGAGGCTAATGAAAAACTGTTTTTT. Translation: CASSNPEANEKLFF.

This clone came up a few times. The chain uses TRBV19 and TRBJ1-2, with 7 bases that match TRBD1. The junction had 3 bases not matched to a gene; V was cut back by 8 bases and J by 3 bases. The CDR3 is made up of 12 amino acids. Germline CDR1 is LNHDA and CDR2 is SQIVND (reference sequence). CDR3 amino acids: CASGQADYGYTF. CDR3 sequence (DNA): TGTGCCAGTGGACAGGCGGACTATGGCTACACCTTC.